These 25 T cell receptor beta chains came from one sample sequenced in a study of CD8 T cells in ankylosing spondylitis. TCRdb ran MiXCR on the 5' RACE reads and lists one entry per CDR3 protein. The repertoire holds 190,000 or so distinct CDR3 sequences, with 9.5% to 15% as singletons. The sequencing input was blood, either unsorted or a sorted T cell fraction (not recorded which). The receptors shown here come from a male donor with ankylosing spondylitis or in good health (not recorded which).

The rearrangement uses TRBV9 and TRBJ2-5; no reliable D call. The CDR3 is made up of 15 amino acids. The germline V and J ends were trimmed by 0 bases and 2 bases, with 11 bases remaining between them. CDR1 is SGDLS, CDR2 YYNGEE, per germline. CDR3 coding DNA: TGTGCCAGCAGCGTAGGCGGCGGATTACAAGAGACCCAGTACTTC. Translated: CASSVGGGLQETQYF.

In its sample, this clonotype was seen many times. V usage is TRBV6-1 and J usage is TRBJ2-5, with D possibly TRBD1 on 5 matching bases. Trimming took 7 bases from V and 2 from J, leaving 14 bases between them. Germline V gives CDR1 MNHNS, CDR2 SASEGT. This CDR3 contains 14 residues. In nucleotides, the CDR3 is TGTGCCAGCATCCCAGGGATGAGGCAAGAGACCCAGTACTTC. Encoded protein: CASIPGMRQETQYF.

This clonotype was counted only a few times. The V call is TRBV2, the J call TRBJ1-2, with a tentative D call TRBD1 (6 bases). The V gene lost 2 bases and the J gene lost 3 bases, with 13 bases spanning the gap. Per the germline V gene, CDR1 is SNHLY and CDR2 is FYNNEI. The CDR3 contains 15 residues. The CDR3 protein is CASSEWGARDYGYTF. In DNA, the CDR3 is TGTGCCAGCAGTGAATGGGGGGCGCGAGACTATGGCTACACCTTC.

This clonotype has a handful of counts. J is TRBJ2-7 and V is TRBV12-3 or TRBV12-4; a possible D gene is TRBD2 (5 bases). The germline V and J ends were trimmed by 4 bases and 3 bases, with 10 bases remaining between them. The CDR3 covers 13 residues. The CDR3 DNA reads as TGTGCCAGCAGTTCCGACTACCACTACGAGCAGTACTTC. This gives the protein CASSSDYHYEQYF.

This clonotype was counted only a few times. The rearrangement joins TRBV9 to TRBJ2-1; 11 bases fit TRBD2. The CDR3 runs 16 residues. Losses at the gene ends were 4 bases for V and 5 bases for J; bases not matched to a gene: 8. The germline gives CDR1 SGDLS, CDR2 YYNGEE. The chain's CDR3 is CASSSRTSGLDNEQFF. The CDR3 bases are TGTGCCAGCAGCTCCCGGACTAGCGGGCTTGACAATGAGCAGTTCTTC.

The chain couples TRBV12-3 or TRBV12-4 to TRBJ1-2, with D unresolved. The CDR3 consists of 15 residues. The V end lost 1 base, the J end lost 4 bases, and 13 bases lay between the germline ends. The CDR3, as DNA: TGTGCCAGCAGTTTAGTAGCCAGCTTCGCCTATGGCTACACCTTC. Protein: CASSLVASFAYGYTF.

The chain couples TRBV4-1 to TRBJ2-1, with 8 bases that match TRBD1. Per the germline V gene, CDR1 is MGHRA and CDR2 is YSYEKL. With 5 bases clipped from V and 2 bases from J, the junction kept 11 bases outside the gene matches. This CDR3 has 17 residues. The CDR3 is CASSFRPGTGTYNEQFF. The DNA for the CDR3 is TGCGCCAGCAGCTTCCGCCCCGGGACAGGTACCTACAATGAGCAGTTCTTC.

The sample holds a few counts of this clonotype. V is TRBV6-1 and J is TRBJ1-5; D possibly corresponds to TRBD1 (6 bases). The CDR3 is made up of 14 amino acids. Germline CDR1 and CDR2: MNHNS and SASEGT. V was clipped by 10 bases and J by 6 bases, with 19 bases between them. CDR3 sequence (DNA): TGTGCCACCCAATGGCTCGGGGGCCGTCAGCCCCAGCATTTT. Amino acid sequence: CATQWLGGRQPQHF.

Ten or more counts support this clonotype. CDR3 amino acids: CAISVLRRQPPEQYF. DNA for the CDR3: TGTGCCATCAGTGTTCTAAGGCGACAGCCTCCGGAGCAGTACTTC. The chain combines TRBV10-3 with TRBJ2-7, with D tentatively TRBD1 (5 bases). Germline V CDR1 and CDR2: ENHRY, SYGVKD. CDR3 size: 15 residues. V lost 4 bases and J 7 bases, leaving 20 bases between the germline ends.

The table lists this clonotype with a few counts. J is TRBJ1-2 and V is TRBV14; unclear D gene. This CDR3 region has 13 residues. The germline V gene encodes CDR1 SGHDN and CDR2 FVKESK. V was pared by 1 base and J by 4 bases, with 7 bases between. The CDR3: CASSQALSYGYTF. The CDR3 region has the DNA TGTGCCAGCAGCCAAGCTCTCAGCTATGGCTACACCTTC.

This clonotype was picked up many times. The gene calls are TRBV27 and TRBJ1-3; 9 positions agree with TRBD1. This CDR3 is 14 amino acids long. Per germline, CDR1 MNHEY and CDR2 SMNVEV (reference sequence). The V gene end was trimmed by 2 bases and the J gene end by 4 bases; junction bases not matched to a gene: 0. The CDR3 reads CASSLGTGGNTIYF. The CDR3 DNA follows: TGTGCCAGCAGTTTAGGGACAGGGGGAAACACCATATATTTT.

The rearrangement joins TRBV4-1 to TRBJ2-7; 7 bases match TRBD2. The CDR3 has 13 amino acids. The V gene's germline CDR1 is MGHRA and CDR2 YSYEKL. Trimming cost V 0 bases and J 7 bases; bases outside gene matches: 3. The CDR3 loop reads CASSQEGAGEQYF. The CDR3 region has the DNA TGCGCCAGCAGCCAAGAGGGAGCGGGAGAGCAGTACTTC.

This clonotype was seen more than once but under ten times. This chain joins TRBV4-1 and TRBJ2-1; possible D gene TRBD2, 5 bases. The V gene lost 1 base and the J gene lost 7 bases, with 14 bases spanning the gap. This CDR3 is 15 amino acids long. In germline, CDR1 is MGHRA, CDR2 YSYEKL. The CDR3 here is CASSQARGAENEQFF. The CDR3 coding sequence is TGCGCCAGCAGCCAAGCCCGAGGAGCGGAAAATGAGCAGTTCTTC.

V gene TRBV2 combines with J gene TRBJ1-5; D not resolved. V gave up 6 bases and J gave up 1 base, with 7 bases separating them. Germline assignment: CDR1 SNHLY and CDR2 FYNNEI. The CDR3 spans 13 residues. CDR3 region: CASSKVSNQPQHF. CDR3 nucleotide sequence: TGTGCCAGCAGCAAGGTCAGCAATCAGCCCCAGCATTTT.

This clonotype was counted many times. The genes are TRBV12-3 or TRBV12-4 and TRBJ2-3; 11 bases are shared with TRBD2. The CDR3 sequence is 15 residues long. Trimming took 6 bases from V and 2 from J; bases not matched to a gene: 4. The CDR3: CASSWTSGYTDTQYF. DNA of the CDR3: TGTGCCAGCAGCTGGACTAGCGGGTACACAGATACGCAGTATTTT.

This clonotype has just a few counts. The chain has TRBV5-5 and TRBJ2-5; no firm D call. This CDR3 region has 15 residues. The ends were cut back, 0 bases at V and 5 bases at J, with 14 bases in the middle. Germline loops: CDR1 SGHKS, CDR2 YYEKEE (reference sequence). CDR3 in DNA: TGTGCCAGCAGCTTGGGCGAGTCCTCCGGGGAGACCCAGTACTTC. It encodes CASSLGESSGETQYF.

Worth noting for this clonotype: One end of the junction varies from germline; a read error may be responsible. The CDR3: CSAYQGYGQYF. The CDR3 nucleotides read TGCAGCGCCTATCAGGGCTACGGGCAGTACTTC. J is TRBJ2-7 and V is TRBV29-1; the D gene is possibly TRBD1 (5 bases). CDR1 is SQVTM, CDR2 ANQGSEA, per germline. The CDR3 has 11 residues.

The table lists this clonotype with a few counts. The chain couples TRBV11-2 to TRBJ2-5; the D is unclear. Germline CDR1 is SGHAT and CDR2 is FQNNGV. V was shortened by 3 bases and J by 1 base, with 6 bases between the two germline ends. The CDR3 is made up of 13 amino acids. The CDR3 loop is CASSLFLQETQYF. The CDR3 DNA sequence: TGTGCCAGCAGCTTGTTCCTCCAAGAGACCCAGTACTTC.

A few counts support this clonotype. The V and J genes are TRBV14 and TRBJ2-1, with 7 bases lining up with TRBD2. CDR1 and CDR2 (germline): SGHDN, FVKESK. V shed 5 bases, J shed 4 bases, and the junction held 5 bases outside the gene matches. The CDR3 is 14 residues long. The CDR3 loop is CASSAAGPYNEQFF. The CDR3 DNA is TGTGCCAGCAGCGCAGCGGGACCGTACAATGAGCAGTTCTTC.

CDR3 DNA sequence: TGTGCCAGCAGCAAAAGGGGTCGACAGGGAATGACTGGCTACACCTTC. This translates into CASSKRGRQGMTGYTF. The chain carries TRBV21-1 and TRBJ1-2; the table assigns TRBD1, which was not confirmed against the DNA. TRBV21-1 is described as a pseudogene. The CDR3 is 16 amino acids.

The chain's CDR3 is CASSFGHLNTEAFF. In DNA, the CDR3 is TGTGCCAGCAGCTTCGGGCACTTGAACACTGAAGCTTTCTTT. J is TRBJ1-1 and V is TRBV7-9, with D unresolved. The length of the CDR3 is 14 residues. Germline values: CDR1 SEHNR, CDR2 FQNEAQ (reference sequence). Trimming removed 3 bases at V and 0 bases at J, with 8 bases between.

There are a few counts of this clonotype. In DNA form, the CDR3 reads TGTGCCAGCAGTGAATACAGCTCTGGAAACACCATATATTTT. Its protein is CASSEYSSGNTIYF. The genes are TRBV25-1 and TRBJ1-3, with D hard to call. With 0 bases removed from V and 0 bases from J, the gap between germline ends came to 3 bases. The CDR3 consists of 14 residues. Germline assignment: CDR1 MGHDK and CDR2 SYGVNS. Based on the CDR3 plus reference TRBV25-1 and TRBJ1-3, the full variable domain is EADIYQTPRYLVIGTGKKITLECSQTMGHDKMYWYQQDPGMELHLIHYSYGVNSTEKGDLSSESTVSRIRTEHFPLTLESARPSHTSQYLCASSEYSSGNTIYFGEGSWLTVV.

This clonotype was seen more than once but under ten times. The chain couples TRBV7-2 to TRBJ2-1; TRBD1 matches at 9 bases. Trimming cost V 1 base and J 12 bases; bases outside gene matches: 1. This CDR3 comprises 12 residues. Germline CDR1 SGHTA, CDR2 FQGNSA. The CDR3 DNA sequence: TGTGCCAGCAGCTTAGGGGGACAGGGGCAGTTCTTC. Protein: CASSLGGQGQFF.

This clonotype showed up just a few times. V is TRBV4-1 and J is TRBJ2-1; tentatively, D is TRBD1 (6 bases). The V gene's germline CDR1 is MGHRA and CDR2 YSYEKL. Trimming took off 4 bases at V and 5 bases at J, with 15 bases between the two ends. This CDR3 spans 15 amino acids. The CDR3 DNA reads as TGCGCCAGCAGCCCGCGCCGGGACACTGACAATGAGCAGTTCTTC. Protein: CASSPRRDTDNEQFF.

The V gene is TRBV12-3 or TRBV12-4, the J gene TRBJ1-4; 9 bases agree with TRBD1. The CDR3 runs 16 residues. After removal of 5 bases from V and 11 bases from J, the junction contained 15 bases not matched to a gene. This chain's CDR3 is CASSTEGDREIGKLFF. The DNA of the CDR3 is TGTGCCAGCAGTACGGAGGGGGACAGGGAGATTGGGAAACTGTTTTTT.